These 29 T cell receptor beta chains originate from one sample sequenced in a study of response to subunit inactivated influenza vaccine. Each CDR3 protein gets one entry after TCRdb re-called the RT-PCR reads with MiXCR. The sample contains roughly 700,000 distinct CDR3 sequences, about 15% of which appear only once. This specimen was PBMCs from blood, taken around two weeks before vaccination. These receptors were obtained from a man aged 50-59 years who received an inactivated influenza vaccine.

The CDR3 is CASSPQPAGTPNEKLFF. In DNA form, the CDR3 reads TGTGCCAGCAGTCCCCAGCCCGCCGGGACACCTAATGAAAAACTGTTTTTT. This chain uses TRBV12-3 or TRBV12-4 with TRBJ1-4, with D maybe TRBD1 (6 bases). The CDR3 runs 17 residues. The germline V and J ends were trimmed by 5 bases and 3 bases, with 19 bases remaining between them.

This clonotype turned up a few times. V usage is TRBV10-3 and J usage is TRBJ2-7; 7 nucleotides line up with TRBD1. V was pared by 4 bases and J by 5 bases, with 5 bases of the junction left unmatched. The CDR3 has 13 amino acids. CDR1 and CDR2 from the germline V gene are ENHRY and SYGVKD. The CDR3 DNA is TGTGCCATCAGTGGACAGGGCATAAACGAGCAGTACTTC. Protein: CAISGQGINEQYF.

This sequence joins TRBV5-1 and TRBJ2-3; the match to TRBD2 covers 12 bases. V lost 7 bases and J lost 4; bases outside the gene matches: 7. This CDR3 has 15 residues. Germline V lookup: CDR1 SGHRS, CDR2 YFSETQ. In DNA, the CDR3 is TGCGCCAGCTATCAGACTAGCGGGAGTTCAGATACGCAGTATTTT. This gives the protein CASYQTSGSSDTQYF.

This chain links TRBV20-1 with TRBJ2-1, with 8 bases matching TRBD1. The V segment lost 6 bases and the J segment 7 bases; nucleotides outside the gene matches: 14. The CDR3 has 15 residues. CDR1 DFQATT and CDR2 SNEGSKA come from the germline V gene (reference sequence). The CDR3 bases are TGCAGTGCACCGATGACAGGGGCCCACGGGAATGAGCAGTTCTTC. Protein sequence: CSAPMTGAHGNEQFF.

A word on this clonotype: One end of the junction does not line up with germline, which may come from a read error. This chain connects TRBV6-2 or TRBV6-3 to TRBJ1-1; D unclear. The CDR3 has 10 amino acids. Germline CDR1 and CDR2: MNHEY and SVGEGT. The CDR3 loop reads CASSELKTVF. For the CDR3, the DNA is TGTGCCAGCAGTGAGTTGAAGACTGTCTTT.

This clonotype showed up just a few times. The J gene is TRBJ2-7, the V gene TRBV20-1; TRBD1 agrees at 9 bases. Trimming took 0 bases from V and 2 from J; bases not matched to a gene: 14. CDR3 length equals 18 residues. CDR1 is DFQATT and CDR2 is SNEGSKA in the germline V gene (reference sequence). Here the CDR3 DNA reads TGCAGTGCTAGAGATTCGACAGGGGGAGCGCATCTTCCCTACGAGCAGTACTTC. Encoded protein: CSARDSTGGAHLPYEQYF.

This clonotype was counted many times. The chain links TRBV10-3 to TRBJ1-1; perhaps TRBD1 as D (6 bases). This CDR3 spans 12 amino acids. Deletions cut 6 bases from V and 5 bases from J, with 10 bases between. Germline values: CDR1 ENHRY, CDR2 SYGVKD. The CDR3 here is CAISPTGTEAFF. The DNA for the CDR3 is TGTGCCATCAGCCCTACAGGGACTGAAGCTTTCTTT.

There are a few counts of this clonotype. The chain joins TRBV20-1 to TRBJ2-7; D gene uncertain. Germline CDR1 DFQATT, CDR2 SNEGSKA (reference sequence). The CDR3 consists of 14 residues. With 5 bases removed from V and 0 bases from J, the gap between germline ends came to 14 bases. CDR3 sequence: CSAVPSFDSYEQYF. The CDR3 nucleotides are TGCAGTGCTGTCCCCTCCTTTGACTCCTACGAGCAGTACTTC.

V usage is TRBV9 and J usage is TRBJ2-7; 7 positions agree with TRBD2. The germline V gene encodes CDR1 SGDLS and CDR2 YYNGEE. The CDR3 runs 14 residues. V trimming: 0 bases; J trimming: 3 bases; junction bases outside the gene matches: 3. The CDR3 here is CASSVEGTNYEQYF. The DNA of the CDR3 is TGTGCCAGCAGCGTAGAGGGGACTAACTACGAGCAGTACTTC. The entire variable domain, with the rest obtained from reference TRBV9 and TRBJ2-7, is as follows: DSGVTQTPKHLITATGQRVTLRCSPRSGDLSVYWYQQSLDQGLQFLIQYYNGEERAKGNILERFSAQQFPDLHSELNLSSLELGDSALYFCASSVEGTNYEQYFGPGTRLTVT.

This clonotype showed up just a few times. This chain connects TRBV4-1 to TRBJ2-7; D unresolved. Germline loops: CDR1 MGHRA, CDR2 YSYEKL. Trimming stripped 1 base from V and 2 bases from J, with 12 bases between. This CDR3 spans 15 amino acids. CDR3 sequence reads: CASSQGPGETYEQYF. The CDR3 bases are TGCGCCAGCAGCCAAGGGCCAGGCGAGACCTACGAGCAGTACTTC.

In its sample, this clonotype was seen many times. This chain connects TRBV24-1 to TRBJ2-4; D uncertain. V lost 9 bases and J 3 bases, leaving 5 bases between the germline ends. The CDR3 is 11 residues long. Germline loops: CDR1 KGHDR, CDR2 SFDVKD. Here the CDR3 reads CATGFKNIQYF. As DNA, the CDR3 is TGTGCCACCGGCTTCAAAAACATTCAGTACTTC.

The CDR3 protein is CASSFSGGASEQFF. The CDR3 DNA sequence: TGTGCCAGCAGCTTTAGCGGGGGGGCCAGTGAGCAGTTCTTC. The chain recombines TRBV28 with TRBJ2-1; 11 nucleotides agree with TRBD2. The V gene's germline CDR1 is MDHEN and CDR2 SYDVKM. The CDR3 runs 14 residues. The V and J ends lost 6 bases and 9 bases, in that order; junction bases with no gene match: 7.

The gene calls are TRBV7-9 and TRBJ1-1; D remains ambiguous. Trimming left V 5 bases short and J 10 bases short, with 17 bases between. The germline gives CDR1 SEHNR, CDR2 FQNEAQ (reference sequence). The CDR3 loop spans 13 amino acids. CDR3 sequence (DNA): TGTGCCAGCAGCCGCGAGGGAGGGTTGAGAGCTTTCTTT. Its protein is CASSREGGLRAFF.

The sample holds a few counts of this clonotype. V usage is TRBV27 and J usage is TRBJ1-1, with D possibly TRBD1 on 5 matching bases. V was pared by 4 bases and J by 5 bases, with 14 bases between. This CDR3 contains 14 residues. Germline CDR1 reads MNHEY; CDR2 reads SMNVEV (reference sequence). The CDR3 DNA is TGTGCCAGCAGTTCCGGACTCCCAGGGACTGAAGCTTTCTTT. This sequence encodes CASSSGLPGTEAFF.

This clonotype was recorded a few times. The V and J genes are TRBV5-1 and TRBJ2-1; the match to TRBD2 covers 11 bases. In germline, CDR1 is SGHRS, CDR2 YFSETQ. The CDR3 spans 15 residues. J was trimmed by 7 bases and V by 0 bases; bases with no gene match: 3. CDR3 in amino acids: CASSLEPSGRNEQFF. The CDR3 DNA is TGCGCCAGCAGCTTGGAGCCTAGCGGGAGGAATGAGCAGTTCTTC. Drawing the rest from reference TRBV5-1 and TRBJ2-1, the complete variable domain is KAGVTQTPRYLIKTRGQQVTLSCSPISGHRSVSWYQQTPGQGLQFLFEYFSETQRNKGNFPGRFSGRQFSNSRSEMNVSTLELGDSALYLCASSLEPSGRNEQFFGPGTRLTVL.

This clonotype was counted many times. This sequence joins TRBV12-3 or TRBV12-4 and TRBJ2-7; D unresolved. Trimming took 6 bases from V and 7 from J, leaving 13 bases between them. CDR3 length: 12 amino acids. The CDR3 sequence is CASSPRFGEQYF. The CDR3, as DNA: TGTGCCAGCAGCCCGCGTTTTGGGGAGCAGTACTTC.

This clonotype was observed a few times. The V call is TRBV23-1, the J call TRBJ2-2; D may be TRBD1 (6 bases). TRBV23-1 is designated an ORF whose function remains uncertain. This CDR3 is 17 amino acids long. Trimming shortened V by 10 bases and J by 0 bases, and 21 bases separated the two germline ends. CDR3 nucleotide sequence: TGCGCCACCGTCGTACAGGGCGGACCGACGAACACCGGGGAGCTGTTTTTT. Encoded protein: CATVVQGGPTNTGELFF.

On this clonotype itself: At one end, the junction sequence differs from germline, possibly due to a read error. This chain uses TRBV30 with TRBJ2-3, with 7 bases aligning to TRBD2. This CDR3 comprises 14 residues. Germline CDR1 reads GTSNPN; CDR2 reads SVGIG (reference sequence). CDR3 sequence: CAWRGGVASDTQCF. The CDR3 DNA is TGTGCCTGGAGGGGGGGGGTAGCCTCAGATACGCAGTGTTTT. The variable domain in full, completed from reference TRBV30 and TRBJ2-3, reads SQTIHQWPATLVQPVGSPLSLECTVEGTSNPNLYWYRQAAGRGLQLLFYSVGIGQISSEVPQNLSASRPQDRQFILSSKKLLLSDSGFYLCAWRGGVASDTQCFGPGTRLTVL.

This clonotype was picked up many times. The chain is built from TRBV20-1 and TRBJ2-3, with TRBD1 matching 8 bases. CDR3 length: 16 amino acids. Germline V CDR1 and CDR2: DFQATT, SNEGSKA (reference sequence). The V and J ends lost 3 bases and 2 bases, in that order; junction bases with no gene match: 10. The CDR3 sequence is CSASETGVAHTDTQYF. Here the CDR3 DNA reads TGCAGTGCTAGTGAGACAGGGGTCGCTCACACAGATACGCAGTATTTT.

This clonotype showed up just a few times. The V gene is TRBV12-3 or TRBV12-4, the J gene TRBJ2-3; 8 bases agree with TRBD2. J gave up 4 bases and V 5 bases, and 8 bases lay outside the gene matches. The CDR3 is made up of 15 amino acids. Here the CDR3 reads CASSPVGGGADTQYF. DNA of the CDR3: TGTGCCAGCAGTCCCGTCGGGGGGGGGGCAGATACGCAGTATTTT.

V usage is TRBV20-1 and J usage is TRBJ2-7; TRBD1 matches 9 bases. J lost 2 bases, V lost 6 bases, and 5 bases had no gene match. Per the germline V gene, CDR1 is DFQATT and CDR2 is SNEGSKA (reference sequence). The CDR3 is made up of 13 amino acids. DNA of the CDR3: TGCAGTGCCGCACAGGGGGCCCCCTACGAGCAGTACTTC. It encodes CSAAQGAPYEQYF.

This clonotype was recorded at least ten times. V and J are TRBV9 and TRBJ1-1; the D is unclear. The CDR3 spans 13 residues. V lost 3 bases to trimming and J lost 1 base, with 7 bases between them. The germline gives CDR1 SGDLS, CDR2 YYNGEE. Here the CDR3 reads CASSATPNTEAFF. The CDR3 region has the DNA TGTGCCAGCAGCGCGACACCGAACACTGAAGCTTTCTTT.

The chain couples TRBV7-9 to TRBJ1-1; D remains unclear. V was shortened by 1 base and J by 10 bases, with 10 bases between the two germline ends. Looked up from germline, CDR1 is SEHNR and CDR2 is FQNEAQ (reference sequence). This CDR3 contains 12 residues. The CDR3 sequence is CASSLEVEGAFF. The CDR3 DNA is TGTGCCAGCAGCTTAGAGGTGGAGGGAGCTTTCTTT.

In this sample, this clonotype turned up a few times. CDR3 in amino acids: CASSLGPKSYEQYF. Here the CDR3 DNA reads TGTGCCAGCAGCTTAGGTCCGAAGTCCTACGAGCAGTACTTC. V is TRBV11-2 and J is TRBJ2-7; D ambiguous. This CDR3 is 14 amino acids long. Trimming left V 1 base short and J 1 base short, with 8 bases between. CDR1 and CDR2 from the germline V gene are SGHAT and FQNNGV.

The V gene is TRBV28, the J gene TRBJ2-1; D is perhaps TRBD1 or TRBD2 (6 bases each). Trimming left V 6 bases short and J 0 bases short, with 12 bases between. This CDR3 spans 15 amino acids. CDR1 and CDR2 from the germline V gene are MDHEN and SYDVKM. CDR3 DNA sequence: TGTGCCAGCAGATCGGGGGCTATCTCCTACAATGAGCAGTTCTTC. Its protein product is CASRSGAISYNEQFF.

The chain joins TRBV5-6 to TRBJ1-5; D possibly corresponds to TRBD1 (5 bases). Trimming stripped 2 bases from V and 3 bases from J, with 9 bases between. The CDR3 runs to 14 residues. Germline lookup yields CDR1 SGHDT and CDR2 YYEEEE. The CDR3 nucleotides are TGTGCCAGCAGCTTCCGGGGCCCCAATCAGCCCCAGCATTTT. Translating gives CASSFRGPNQPQHF.

The CDR3 here is CATSDTGGRAYNEQFF. The CDR3 DNA sequence: TGTGCCACCAGTGATACCGGCGGGAGGGCCTACAATGAGCAGTTCTTC. The chain links TRBV24-1 to TRBJ2-1; 9 nucleotides line up with TRBD2. V was pared by 3 bases and J by 2 bases, with 4 bases of the junction left unmatched. Germline CDR1 is KGHDR and CDR2 is SFDVKD. The CDR3 runs 16 residues.

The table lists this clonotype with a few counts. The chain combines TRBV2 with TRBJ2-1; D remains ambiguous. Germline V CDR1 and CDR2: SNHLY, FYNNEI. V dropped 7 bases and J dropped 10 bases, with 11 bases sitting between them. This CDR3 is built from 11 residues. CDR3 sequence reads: CASTLIREQFF. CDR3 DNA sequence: TGTGCCAGCACCCTTATCCGGGAGCAGTTCTTC.

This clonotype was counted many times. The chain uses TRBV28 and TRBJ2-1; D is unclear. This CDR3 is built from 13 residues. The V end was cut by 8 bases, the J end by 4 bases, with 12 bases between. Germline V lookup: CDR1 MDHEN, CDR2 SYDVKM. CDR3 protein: CASEYGLYNEQFF. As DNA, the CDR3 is TGTGCCAGCGAGTACGGATTATACAATGAGCAGTTCTTC.